This T cell receptor (beta chain) was identified during a study of blood T cell repertoires in COVID-19. For the study at large: In each case, the material was cDNA or gDNA derived from T cells, B-cell-depleted T cells, or PBMCs.

Produced via immunoSEQ multiplex PCR; TCRdb's table is partial and in-frame only. This repertoire shows about 350,000 clones, around nine tenths found once; its top ten account for 3.9%. CDR1 and CDR2 (germline): SGHRS, YFSETQ. V was trimmed by 6 bases and J by 5 bases, leaving 18 bases between them. This CDR3 contains 16 residues. The clonotype originates from a woman in her fifties or sixties with COVID-19, enrolled during active disease. The genes are TRBV5-1 and TRBJ1-6; a possible D gene is TRBD1 (5 bases). Sequencing was carried out using peripheral blood. Here the CDR3 reads CASNSGHLTDNSPLHF. The DNA of the CDR3 is TGCGCCAGCAACTCTGGACATCTAACTGATAATTCACCCCTCCACTTT.